The 17 T cell receptor beta chains reported below all come from one sample, sequenced in a study of beta chain features in type 1 diabetes. Isolated RNA was reverse transcribed in full, so expressed TCRB transcripts were sequenced. Sequencing was performed with immunoSEQ multiplex PCR; in TCRdb, only in-frame clones are kept and a portion is missing. Of 130,000 to 150,000 clones in the sample, about 7.1% are singletons; the top ten hold around 1.5%. The sequenced sample was central memory CD4+ T cells from blood. These receptors all come from a woman in her thirties in good health.

The chain carries TRBV25-1 and TRBJ2-7, with a possible D match to TRBD1 (7 bases). CDR3 size: 14 residues. Germline CDR1 MGHDK, CDR2 SYGVNS. Trimming pared 6 bases from V and 2 bases from J, leaving 14 bases between. CDR3 sequence: CASSQGGVPYEQYF. The CDR3 DNA is TGTGCCAGCAGCCAGGGGGGAGTTCCCTACGAGCAGTACTTC.

The chain is built from TRBV19 and TRBJ2-5, with TRBD1 identical over 8 bases. This CDR3 spans 14 amino acids. Trimming at V came to 5 bases and at J to 4 bases, leaving 6 bases not matched to a gene. The germline CDR1 and CDR2 sequences are LNHDA and SQIVND (reference sequence). The CDR3 DNA reads TGTGCCAGTAGTCTGGGGACAGGCGGAGAGACCCAGTACTTC. Translating it yields CASSLGTGGETQYF. Together with reference TRBV19 and TRBJ2-5, the CDR3 gives the full variable domain: DGGITQSPKYLFRKEGQNVTLSCEQNLNHDAMYWYRQDPGQGLRLIYYSQIVNDFQKGDIAEGYSVSREKKESFPLTVTSAQKNPTAFYLCASSLGTGGETQYFGPGTRLLVL.

Of note for this clone: The junction departs from the called germline gene at one end, perhaps through a read error. V is TRBV2 and J is TRBJ2-7; 7 positions agree with TRBD2. Germline values: CDR1 SNHLY, CDR2 FYNNEI. The CDR3 covers 15 residues. CDR3: CASTEGREIGYEQYF. The CDR3 nucleotides are TGTGCCAGCACTGAAGGGCGGGAGATCGGCTACGAGCAGTACTTC.

This clone was detected only a few times. CDR3 bases: TGTGCCAGCAGCTCCACCCGGGACAGTAACGAGCAGTACTTC. Its protein product is CASSSTRDSNEQYF. The chain uses TRBV7-2 and TRBJ2-7, with 7 bases aligning to TRBD1. V dropped 4 bases and J dropped 5; count of bases not matched to a gene: 8. The CDR3 covers 14 residues. Germline V gene data show CDR1 as SGHTA and CDR2 as FQGNSA.

This clone was seen only a few times. The CDR3 is CASSVSDRWTGELFF. In DNA, the CDR3 is TGTGCCAGCAGCGTATCGGACAGGTGGACCGGGGAGCTGTTTTTT. The gene calls are TRBV9 and TRBJ2-2; 7 bases match TRBD1. Trimming removed 1 base from V and 5 bases from J; junction bases left unmatched: 5. The CDR3 totals 15 residues. Germline values: CDR1 SGDLS, CDR2 YYNGEE.

This clone has more than one count but fewer than ten. CDR3 sequence reads: CASSLHTTSAGGTGELFF. The CDR3 DNA sequence: TGTGCCAGCAGCCTGCACACCACTAGCGCCGGAGGCACCGGGGAGCTGTTTTTT. V usage is TRBV7-2 and J usage is TRBJ2-2; 7 bases fit TRBD2. There are 18 residues in the CDR3. Germline V CDR1 and CDR2: SGHTA, FQGNSA. V shed 5 bases and J 4 bases; nucleotides not matched to a gene: 16.

This clone was seen more than once but under ten times. The chain links TRBV6-5 to TRBJ1-2, with 7 bases that match TRBD1. The CDR3 totals 14 residues. V lost 7 bases, J lost 4 bases, and 9 bases stayed unmatched. In germline, CDR1 is MNHEY, CDR2 SVGAGI. CDR3: CASKSGTDVYGYTF. Written as DNA, the CDR3 is TGTGCCAGCAAGTCAGGGACAGATGTCTATGGCTACACCTTC.

This clone has more than one count but fewer than ten. Other DNA sequences in the same sample also yield this CDR3. The J gene is TRBJ2-7, the V gene TRBV9, with TRBD2 as a possible D gene (5 bases). CDR3 size: 14 residues. Germline assignment: CDR1 SGDLS and CDR2 YYNGEE. The V and J ends lost 0 bases and 0 bases respectively, with 7 bases between them. CDR3 bases: TGTGCCAGCAGCGTAGAGAGGGACTCCTACGAGCAGTACTTC. Protein product: CASSVERDSYEQYF.

This clone occurred a few times. The V gene is TRBV4-2, the J gene TRBJ1-5; tentative D call: TRBD1 (5 bases). V gave up 2 bases and J gave up 3 bases, with 11 bases separating them. Germline CDR1 reads LGHNA; CDR2 reads YNFKEQ. CDR3 length equals 15 residues. The DNA for the CDR3 is TGTGCCAGCAGCCAATTACAGGCGTCCAATCAGCCCCAGCATTTT. It yields the protein CASSQLQASNQPQHF.

This clone was found a few times. The chain employs TRBV7-9 and TRBJ2-3; D possibly corresponds to TRBD2 (5 bases). This CDR3 comprises 16 residues. V was trimmed by 3 bases and J by 6 bases, leaving 19 bases between them. Germline V gives CDR1 SEHNR, CDR2 FQNEAQ (reference sequence). The CDR3 region has the DNA TGTGCCAGCAGCTTCGCCACCACCGGGGTTTCGGATACGCAGTATTTT. Translated, it gives CASSFATTGVSDTQYF.

This clone has a handful of counts. This chain links TRBV6-1 with TRBJ2-2; TRBD1 matches 9 bases. The germline V gene has CDR1 MNHNS and CDR2 SASEGT. The CDR3 covers 15 residues. The V and J ends lost 7 bases and 3 bases, in that order; junction bases with no gene match: 6. The CDR3 DNA is TGTGCCAGCAAAGCGGGACAGGGTGACACCGGGGAGCTGTTTTTT. This codes for CASKAGQGDTGELFF.

The rearrangement links TRBV19 to TRBJ2-3, with TRBD1 matching over 9 bases. V lost 4 bases, J lost 4 bases, and 3 bases stayed unmatched. The CDR3 covers 14 residues. Germline V lookup: CDR1 LNHDA, CDR2 SQIVND (reference sequence). The CDR3 DNA is TGTGCCAGTAGTAACGGACAGGGGTCAGATACGCAGTATTTT. Amino acids: CASSNGQGSDTQYF. The complete variable domain, with remaining parts taken from reference TRBV19 and TRBJ2-3, reads DGGITQSPKYLFRKEGQNVTLSCEQNLNHDAMYWYRQDPGQGLRLIYYSQIVNDFQKGDIAEGYSVSREKKESFPLTVTSAQKNPTAFYLCASSNGQGSDTQYFGPGTRLTVL.

This clone showed up just a few times. The chain carries TRBV7-8 and TRBJ2-7, with D possibly matching TRBD1 (6 bases). The CDR3 totals 16 residues. V was pared by 1 base and J by 4 bases, with 17 bases between. Per the germline V gene, CDR1 is SGHVS and CDR2 is FQNEAQ. The CDR3 DNA reads as TGTGCCAGCAGCTTAGTTTCGGGACACCTTCGATACGAGCAGTACTTC. Protein product: CASSLVSGHLRYEQYF.

Ten or more counts support this clone. Distinct nucleotide sequences in the sample also encode this CDR3. The rearrangement joins TRBV18 to TRBJ2-7, with D possibly TRBD2 on 6 matching bases. V gave up 0 bases and J gave up 2 bases, with 11 bases separating them. The germline gives CDR1 KGHSH, CDR2 LQKENI. The CDR3 is 15 residues long. This chain's CDR3 is CASSPPVGGTYEQYF. The CDR3 DNA follows: TGTGCCAGCTCACCACCGGTGGGGGGAACCTACGAGCAGTACTTC.

This clone turned up a few times. The CDR3 reads CASSRMTGDTGNTIYF. The CDR3 nucleotides are TGCGCCAGCAGCCGTATGACAGGGGACACTGGAAACACCATATATTTT. The chain has TRBV4-1 and TRBJ1-3; TRBD1 aligns across 8 bases. J lost 2 bases, V lost 4 bases, and 7 bases had no gene match. Germline assignment: CDR1 MGHRA and CDR2 YSYEKL. The CDR3 runs to 16 residues.

The sample holds a few counts of this clone. V usage is TRBV7-2 and J usage is TRBJ2-1; 10 bases map to TRBD2. The germline V gene has CDR1 SGHTA and CDR2 FQGNSA. The CDR3 spans 18 residues. After removal of 1 base from V and 5 bases from J, the junction contained 11 bases not matched to a gene. In nucleotides, the CDR3 is TGTGCCAGCAGCTTAGGATTCGGAGCGGGAGGGATACACAATGAGCAGTTCTTC. Translated, it gives CASSLGFGAGGIHNEQFF.

CDR3 nucleotides: TGTGCCAGCAGCTTCCTTAGCGGGAGTTCAGCCTACGAGCAGTACTTC. Its protein product is CASSFLSGSSAYEQYF. The rearrangement links TRBV11-2 to TRBJ2-7; 9 bases line up with TRBD2. CDR3 length: 16 amino acids. From germline, CDR1 is SGHAT and CDR2 FQNNGV. Trimming at V came to 3 bases and at J to 2 bases, leaving 8 bases not matched to a gene.